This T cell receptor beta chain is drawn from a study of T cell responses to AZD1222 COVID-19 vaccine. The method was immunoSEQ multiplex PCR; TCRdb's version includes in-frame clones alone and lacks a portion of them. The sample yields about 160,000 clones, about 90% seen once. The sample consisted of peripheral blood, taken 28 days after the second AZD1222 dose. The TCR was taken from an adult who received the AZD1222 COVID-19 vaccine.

CDR3: CASSYSREGKSPLHF. Here the CDR3 DNA reads TGTGCCAGCAGTTACTCCAGGGAGGGGAAGTCACCCCTCCACTTT. The V gene is TRBV6-5, the J gene TRBJ1-6; D may be TRBD1 (5 bases). The ends were cut back, 0 bases at V and 10 bases at J, with 13 bases in the middle. The CDR3 is made up of 15 amino acids. The germline gives CDR1 MNHEY, CDR2 SVGAGI.